This T cell receptor (beta chain) is from a study of blood T cell repertoires in COVID-19. Trimming took off 3 bases at V and 4 bases at J, with 12 bases between the two ends. The V gene's germline CDR1 is SGHVS and CDR2 FNYEAQ. The CDR3 loop spans 15 amino acids. Original processing notes: It was from reference gene primer amplification that nucleated cell counts were estimated. Here immunoSEQ multiplex PCR was the method, and the copy in TCRdb shows in-frame clones only, minus some. D and trimming come from the DNA, and the V and J calls and clone size come from that table. Of about 390,000 clones listed, approximately 89% are singletons. This clone came up a few times.

The genes are TRBV7-6 and TRBJ2-2, with D unresolved. What was sequenced was peripheral blood. The sequence derives from a woman aged 60-75 years with COVID-19, enrolled during active disease. The CDR3 bases are TGTGCCAGCAGCTTGGCGGCTAGTGCCACCGGGGAGCTGTTTTTT. Its protein product is CASSLAASATGELFF. The whole variable domain, remainder taken from reference TRBV7-6 and TRBJ2-2, is GAGVSQSPRYKVTKRGQDVALRCDPISGHVSLYWYRQALGQGPEFLTYFNYEAQQDKSGLPNDRFSAERPEGSISTLTIQRTEQRDSAMYRCASSLAASATGELFFGEGSRLTVL.